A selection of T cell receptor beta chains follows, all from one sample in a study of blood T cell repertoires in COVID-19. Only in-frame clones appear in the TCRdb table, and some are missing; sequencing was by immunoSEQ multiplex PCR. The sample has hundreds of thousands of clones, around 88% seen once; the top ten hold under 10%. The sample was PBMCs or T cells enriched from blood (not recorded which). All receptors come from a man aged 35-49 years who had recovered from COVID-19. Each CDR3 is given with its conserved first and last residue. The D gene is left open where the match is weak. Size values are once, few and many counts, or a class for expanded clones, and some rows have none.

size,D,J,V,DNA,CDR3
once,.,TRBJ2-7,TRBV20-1,TGCAGTGCCCCCCGGTCCTACGAGCAGTACTTC,CSAPRSYEQYF
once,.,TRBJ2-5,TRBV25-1,TGTGCCAGCAGTCGAGAGGGTGGGCAAGAGACCCAGTACTTC,CASSREGGQETQYF
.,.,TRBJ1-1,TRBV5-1,TGCGCCAGCAGCAGCGGACAGAGGAACACTGAAGCTTTCTTT,CASSSGQRNTEAFF
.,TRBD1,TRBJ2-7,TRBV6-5,TGTGCCAGCATGATACCGGGACAGGGTATCTACGAGCAGTACTTC,CASMIPGQGIYEQYF
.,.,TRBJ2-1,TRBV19,TGTGCCAGTAGCCTGGGAGTCTACAATGAGCAGTTCTTC,CASSLGVYNEQFF
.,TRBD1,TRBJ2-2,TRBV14,TGTGCCAGCAGCCAAGTCGTCTACGGGACAGGGAACACCGGGGAGCTGTTTTTT,CASSQVVYGTGNTGELFF
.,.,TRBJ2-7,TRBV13,TGTGCCAGCAGCTCCCTACAGCGGTACGAGCAGTACTTC,CASSSLQRYEQYF
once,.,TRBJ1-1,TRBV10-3,TGTGCCTCTTCCGGGACATCGAACACTGAAGCTTTCTTT,CASSGTSNTEAFF
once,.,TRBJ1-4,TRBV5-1,TGCGCCAGCAAGGAGATCTCGTCCGATGAAAAACTGTTTTTT,CASKEISSDEKLFF
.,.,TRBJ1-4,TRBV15,TGTGCCACCAGCAGAGCCAGGGTCATCAGGGAAGCAACTAATGAAAAACTGTTTTTT,CATSRARVIREATNEKLFF
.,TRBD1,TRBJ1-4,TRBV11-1,TGTGCCAGCAGCACGGACAGGCTTAATGAAAAACTGTTTTTT,CASSTDRLNEKLFF
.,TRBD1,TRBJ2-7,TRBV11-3,TGTGCCAGCCCGGGACAGAGCTACGAGCAGTACTTC,CASPGQSYEQYF
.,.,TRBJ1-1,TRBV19,TGTGCCAGTAGTACAAAGTGGACGGACATGAACACTGAAGCTTTCTTT,CASSTKWTDMNTEAFF
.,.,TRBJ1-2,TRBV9,TGTGCCAGCAGCTCCCTAGGGGTGGCCACCACTAAGGATGGCTACACCTTC,CASSSLGVATTKDGYTF
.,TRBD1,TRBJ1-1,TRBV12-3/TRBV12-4,TGTGCCAGCAGGGGACAGATTGAAGCTTTCTTT,CASRGQIEAFF
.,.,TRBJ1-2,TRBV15,TGTGCCACCAGCAGAGTTGTGACAGACTATGGCTACACCTTC,CATSRVVTDYGYTF
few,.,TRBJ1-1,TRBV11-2,TGTGCCAGCAGCTTCCATGACACTGAAGCTTTCTTT,CASSFHDTEAFF
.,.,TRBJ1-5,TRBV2,TGTGCCAGCAGGGGGAGGGTCGGCGTCAGCAATCAGCCCCAGCATTTT,CASRGRVGVSNQPQHF
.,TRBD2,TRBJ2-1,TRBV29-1,TGCAGCGTTACTAGCGGGGGATACAATGAGCAGTTCTTC,CSVTSGGYNEQFF
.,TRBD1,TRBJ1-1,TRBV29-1,TGCAGCGTTCTGACAGGGATGAACACTGAAGCTTTCTTT,CSVLTGMNTEAFF
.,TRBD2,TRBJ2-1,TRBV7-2,TGTGCCAGCAGCGTAGGGACTAACCGGGTCGCCGATGAGCAGTTCTTC,CASSVGTNRVADEQFF
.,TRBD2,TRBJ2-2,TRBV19,TGTGCCAGTAGTATGGGTCAACTAGCGCCTAACACCGGGGAGCTGTTTTTT,CASSMGQLAPNTGELFF
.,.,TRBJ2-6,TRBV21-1,TGTGCCAGCAGCAGTATTTTTTGGGTTGGGACTGAAGTCTCTGGGGCCAACGTCCTGACTTTC,CASSSIFWVGTEVSGANVLTF
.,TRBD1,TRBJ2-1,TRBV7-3,TGTGCCAGCAGCGTGACAGGGGCGGTCAAGTCAACAACACAGAGCGGGCAGTTCTTC,CASSVTGAVKSTTQSGQFF
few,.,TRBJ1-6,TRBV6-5,TGTGCCAGCAGTTACTTACAGCATAATTCACCCCTCCACTTT,CASSYLQHNSPLHF
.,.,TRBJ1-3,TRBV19,TGTGCCAGTAGTTCTCCCGGGACATGGTCTGCGTCTGGAAACACCATATATTTT,CASSSPGTWSASGNTIYF
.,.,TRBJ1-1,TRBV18,TGTGCCAGCTCACCCCAGGGGAACACTGAAGCTTTCTTT,CASSPQGNTEAFF
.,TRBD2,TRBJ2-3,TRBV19,TGTGCCAGTAGTATTGCTAGCGGGGGAGCAGATACGCAGTATTTT,CASSIASGGADTQYF
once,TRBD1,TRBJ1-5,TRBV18,TGTGCCAGCTCACCATCCTTGGGACAGGGTAATCAGCCCCAGCATTTT,CASSPSLGQGNQPQHF
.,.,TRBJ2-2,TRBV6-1,TGTGCCAGCAGTGAACCGCGAATAGGATGGACAGCCACCGGGGAGCTGTTTTTT,CASSEPRIGWTATGELFF
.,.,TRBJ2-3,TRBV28,TGTGCCAGCACCCCACGGTGGACAGATACGCAGTATTTT,CASTPRWTDTQYF
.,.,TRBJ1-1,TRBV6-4,TGTGCCAGCAGACCAACCGACAGGACGAACACTGAAGCTTTCTTT,CASRPTDRTNTEAFF
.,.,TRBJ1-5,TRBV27,TGTGCCAGCAGCCCGTCGGGCAGGGGAAACAATCAGCCCCAGCATTTT,CASSPSGRGNNQPQHF
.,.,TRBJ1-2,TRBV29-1,TGCAGCGTTGACTTCAGGGAAAACTATGGCTACACCTTC,CSVDFRENYGYTF
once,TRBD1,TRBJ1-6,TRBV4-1,TGCGCCAGCAGCCAAGTACCTCTCCTCAGGGGGTATAATTCACCCCTCCACTTT,CASSQVPLLRGYNSPLHF
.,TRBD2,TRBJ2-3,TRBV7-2,TGTGCCAGCAGCCAGGGACTATTCACAGATACGCAGTATTTT,CASSQGLFTDTQYF
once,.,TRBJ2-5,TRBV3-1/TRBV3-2,TGTGCCAGCAGCCCGCGAAGAAGTCAAGAGACCCAGTACTTC,CASSPRRSQETQYF
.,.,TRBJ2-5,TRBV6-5,TGTGCCAGCAGTTACGTACAAGAGACCCAGTACTTC,CASSYVQETQYF
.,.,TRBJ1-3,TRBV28,TGTGCCAGCAGTTTAGGGAGCCCGGAGTGGCAGGCGAACACCATATATTTT,CASSLGSPEWQANTIYF
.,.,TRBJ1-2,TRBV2,TGTGCCAGCAGACCGGGACACGGAGCACACTATGGCTACACCTTC,CASRPGHGAHYGYTF
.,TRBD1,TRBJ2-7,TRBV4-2,TGTGCCAGCAGCGGTCCCGGGACAGGGCAGCTCGGGCGGGAGCAGTACTTC,CASSGPGTGQLGREQYF
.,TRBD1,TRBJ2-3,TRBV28,TGTGCCAGCAGCCTAACGACAGGGGGCATTTGGTATACGCAGTATTTT,CASSLTTGGIWYTQYF
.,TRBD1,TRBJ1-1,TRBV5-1,TGCGCCAGCAGCTTGGGGGACAGGGGGCCGATGAACACTGAAGCTTTCTTT,CASSLGDRGPMNTEAFF
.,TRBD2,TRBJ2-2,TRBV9,TGTGCCAGCAGCCAGATAGCGGGGAACACCGGGGAGCTGTTTTTT,CASSQIAGNTGELFF